The sequence of this T cell receptor beta chain was determined in a study of T cell responses to AZD1222 COVID-19 vaccine (dated by TCRdb to the early 2020s). Context from the whole study: Because spike-specific TCR depth and breadth did not differ between the two schedules, AZD1222 recipients who got a second dose at roughly 4 weeks were pooled with those who got a second dose at roughly 12 weeks. TCR sequencing was performed for fewer than 250 trial participants, of whom 207 were given two doses of AZD1222 and about 25 were given two doses of MenACWY control vaccine. Enrollment into the trials was organized by age into subgroups of 18-55, 56-69 and 70-plus years, and those subgroups contained approximately 160, 26 and 62 TCR-sequenced participants, respectively.

The CDR3 regions of human TCRbeta chains were analyzed by immunosequencing. The authors' pipeline ran thus. TCRs in the repertoires were matched against a reference library of SARS-CoV-2-specific TCRs that had been generated with the MIRA antigen-specificity platform. Breadth was defined as the fraction of unique TCRs that were SARS-CoV-2-associated. Depth was defined as the fraction of total T cells that were SARS-CoV-2-associated. Using the MIRA data, each spike-specific TCR was mapped to the spike region that the TCR reacts to and placed in a CD4 or CD8 class. Log10-transformed breadth and depth values were compared by one-way ANOVA with Sidak's multiple comparisons tests. TCRdb took over this immuneACCESS table, retaining in-frame rearrangements with V and J assigned. Such tables are incomplete; in checked studies, under half of the missing clones stem from an unresolved V gene, and the remainder is unexplained. V, J and clone size are taken as reported in that table, and D and trimming were inferred from the DNA itself. The table for this sample lists around 88,000 clones; less than 90% of them were counted only once. Roughly 7.5% of the sample lies in the top ten.

Notes on this clone: Which antigen it targets is not known. Base quality data are lacking; no much larger clone is found one base away.

Overall results and qualifications from the work: In the small 56-69-year group, the increase in depth fell short of significance, most likely because of low power. CD4 TCRs associated with the vaccine covered the entire spike protein, and the dominant responses were in regions 160-218 and 743-854. Epitopes outside the regions mutated in the B.1.351 and B.1.1.7 variants were reportedly recognized by nearly half of the unique spike-specific TCRs. Conclusions about previously exposed vaccinees are limited, since just five to seven AZD1222 recipients were seropositive for SARS-CoV-2 at baseline. Because no day 14 peak-response samples were available, the repertoires could be characterized only after the peak T cell response. Participants were mostly white British and included more females than males, and it was suggested by the authors that clonal diversity may have been underestimated. A significant rise in spike-specific TCR breadth and depth was observed after two AZD1222 doses relative to day 0 and relative to MenACWY recipients.

This specimen's time point label, per the study, means: baseline before first vaccination. The vaccinee samples were drawn from two UK trials, COV001 and COV002, one of which was a single-blind randomized controlled phase 2/3 trial testing AZD1222 (ChAdOx1 nCoV-19) in healthy adults. Trial participant PBMC samples were collected at day 0 and day 28 after the second dose for TCRbeta chain sequencing. The CDR3 spans 15 residues, from the cysteine through the phenylalanine. The DNA shown is the 45-base CDR3, in frame from base 1. V is pared back by 4 bases and J by 3 bases, with 15 bases lying between the germline termini. Based on the germline V gene (reference sequence), the CDR1 and CDR2 sequences are SEHNR and FQNEAQ.

Sequences were derived from peripheral blood, sampled on day 0 of AZD1222 vaccination. The chain is encoded by TRBV7-9 joined to TRBJ1-1, with TRBD1 as a weak D call on 5 bases. The receptor comes from an adult in good health. The CDR3 corresponds to CASSSWDFTDTEAFF. The nucleotide sequence is TGTGCCAGCAGCTCCTGGGACTTCACTGACACTGAAGCTTTCTTT.